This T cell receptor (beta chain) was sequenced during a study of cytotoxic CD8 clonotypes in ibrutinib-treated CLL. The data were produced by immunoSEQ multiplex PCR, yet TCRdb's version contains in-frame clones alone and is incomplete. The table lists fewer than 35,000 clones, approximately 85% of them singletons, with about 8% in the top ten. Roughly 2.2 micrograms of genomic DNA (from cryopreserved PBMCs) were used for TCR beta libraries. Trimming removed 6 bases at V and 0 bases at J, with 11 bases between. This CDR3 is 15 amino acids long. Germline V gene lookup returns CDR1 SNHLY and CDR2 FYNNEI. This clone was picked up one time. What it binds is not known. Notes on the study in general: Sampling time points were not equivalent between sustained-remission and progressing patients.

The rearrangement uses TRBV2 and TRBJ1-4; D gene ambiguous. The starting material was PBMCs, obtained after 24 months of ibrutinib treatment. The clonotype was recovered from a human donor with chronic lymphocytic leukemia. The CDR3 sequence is CASRAGLSTNEKLFF. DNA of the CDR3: TGTGCCAGCAGAGCGGGGTTGTCAACTAATGAAAAACTGTTTTTT.